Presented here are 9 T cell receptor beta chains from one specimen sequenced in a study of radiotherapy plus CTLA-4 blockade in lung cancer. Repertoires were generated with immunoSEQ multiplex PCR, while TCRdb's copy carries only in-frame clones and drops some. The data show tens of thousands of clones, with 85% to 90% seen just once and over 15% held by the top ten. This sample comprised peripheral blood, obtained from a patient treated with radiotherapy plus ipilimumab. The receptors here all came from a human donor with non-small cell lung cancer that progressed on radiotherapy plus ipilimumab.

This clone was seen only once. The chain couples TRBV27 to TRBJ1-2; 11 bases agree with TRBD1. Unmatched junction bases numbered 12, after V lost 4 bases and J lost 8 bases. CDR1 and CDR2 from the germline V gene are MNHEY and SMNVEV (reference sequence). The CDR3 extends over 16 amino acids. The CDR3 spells CASSSIPPGQGGGYTF. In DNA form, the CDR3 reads TGTGCCAGCAGTTCAATACCCCCGGGACAGGGGGGAGGCTACACCTTC.

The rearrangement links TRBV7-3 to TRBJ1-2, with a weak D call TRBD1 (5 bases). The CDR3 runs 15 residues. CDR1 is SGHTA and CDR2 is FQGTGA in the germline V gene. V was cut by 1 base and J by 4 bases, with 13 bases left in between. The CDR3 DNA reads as TGTGCCAGCAGCTTAATGGACACTGGAGGCTATGGCTACACCTTC. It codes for CASSLMDTGGYGYTF.

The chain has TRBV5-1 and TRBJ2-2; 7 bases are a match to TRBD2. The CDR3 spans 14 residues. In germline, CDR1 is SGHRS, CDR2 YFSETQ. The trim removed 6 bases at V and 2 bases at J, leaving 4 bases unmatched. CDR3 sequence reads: CASIGDYNTGELFF. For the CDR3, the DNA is TGCGCCAGCATCGGGGACTACAACACCGGGGAGCTGTTTTTT.

Here the CDR3 reads CASSSPGSSGNTIYF. The CDR3 DNA follows: TGTGCCAGCAGTTCCCCGGGGTCCTCTGGAAACACCATATATTTT. The chain has TRBV28 and TRBJ1-3; no clear D. The CDR3 sequence is 15 residues long. Deletions cut 4 bases from V and 0 bases from J, with 10 bases between. Germline CDR1 and CDR2: MDHEN and SYDVKM.

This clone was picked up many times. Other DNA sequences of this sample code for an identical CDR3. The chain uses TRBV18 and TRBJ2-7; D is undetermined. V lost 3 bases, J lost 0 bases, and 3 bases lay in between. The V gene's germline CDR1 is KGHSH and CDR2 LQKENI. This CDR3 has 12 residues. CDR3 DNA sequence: TGTGCCAGCTCACCGAGCTCCTACGAGCAGTACTTC. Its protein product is CASSPSSYEQYF.

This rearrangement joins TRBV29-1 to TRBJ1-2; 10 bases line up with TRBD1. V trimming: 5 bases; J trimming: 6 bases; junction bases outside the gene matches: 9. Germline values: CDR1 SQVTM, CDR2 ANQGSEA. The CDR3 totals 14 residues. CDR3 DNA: TGCAGCGTTCAGAGGACAGGGGGTAGTAATGGCTACACCTTC. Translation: CSVQRTGGSNGYTF.

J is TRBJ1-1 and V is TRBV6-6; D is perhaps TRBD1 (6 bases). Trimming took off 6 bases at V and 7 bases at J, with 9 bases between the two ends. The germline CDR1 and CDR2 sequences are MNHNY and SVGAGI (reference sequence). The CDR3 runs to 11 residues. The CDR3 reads CASRETGEAFF. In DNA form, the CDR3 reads TGTGCCAGCAGGGAGACAGGTGAAGCTTTCTTT.

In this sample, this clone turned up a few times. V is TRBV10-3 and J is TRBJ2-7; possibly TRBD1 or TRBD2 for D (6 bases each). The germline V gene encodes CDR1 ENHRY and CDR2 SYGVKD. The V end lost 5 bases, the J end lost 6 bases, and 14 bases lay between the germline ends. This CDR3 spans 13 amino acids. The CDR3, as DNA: TGTGCCATCAGTCCGGGGGCAACAGGCGAGCAGTACTTC. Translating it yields CAISPGATGEQYF.

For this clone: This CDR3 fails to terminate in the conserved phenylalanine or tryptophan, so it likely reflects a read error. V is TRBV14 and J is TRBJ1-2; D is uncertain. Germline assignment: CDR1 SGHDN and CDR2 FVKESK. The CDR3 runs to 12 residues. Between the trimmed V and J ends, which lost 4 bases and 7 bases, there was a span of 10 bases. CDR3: CASSREERGYTC. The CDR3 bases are TGTGCCAGCAGCCGCGAAGAGCGTGGCTACACCTGC.